One and the same sample provided the 14 T cell receptor beta chains below, sequenced in a study of CD8 T cells in Susac syndrome. Random hexamers served to reverse transcribe roughly 0.45 to 1 ug RNA. TCRdb reanalysed the immunoSEQ multiplex PCR reads using MiXCR and keeps one entry per CDR3 protein. The sample includes about 280,000 distinct CDR3 sequences, about 88% seen only once; the top ten take over 0.095%. The material sequenced was CD8+ T cells from PBMCs. Receptors originate from a human donor with multiple sclerosis.

The V call is TRBV29-1, the J call TRBJ1-1; D remains ambiguous. This CDR3 contains 14 residues. The V gene lost 6 bases and the J gene lost 1 base, with 15 bases spanning the gap. The germline gives CDR1 SQVTM, CDR2 ANQGSEA. CDR3 protein: CSVGAGGPNTEAFF. Here the CDR3 DNA reads TGCAGCGTGGGAGCAGGAGGGCCGAACACTGAAGCTTTCTTT.

V gene TRBV20-1 combines with J gene TRBJ2-1, with TRBD2 matching 9 bases. Germline-derived CDR1 and CDR2 are DFQATT and SNEGSKA (reference sequence). V lost 6 bases and J lost 8; bases outside the gene matches: 11. This CDR3 spans 14 amino acids. Written as DNA, the CDR3 is TGCAGTGCCTTCCAGGGCGGGAGGGCGGATGAGCAGTTCTTC. Translation gives CSAFQGGRADEQFF.

The chain has TRBV3-1 and TRBJ2-1; 7 bases agree with TRBD1. V shed 5 bases and J 2 bases; nucleotides not matched to a gene: 6. CDR1 and CDR2 (germline): LGHDT, YNNKEL (reference sequence). The CDR3 is 15 amino acids. CDR3 protein: CASSYDRETYNEQFF. CDR3 nucleotide sequence: TGTGCCAGCAGCTACGACAGGGAAACCTACAATGAGCAGTTCTTC.

The chain uses TRBV5-1 and TRBJ2-5; no clear D. Between the trimmed V and J ends, which lost 4 bases and 1 base, there was a span of 11 bases. The CDR3 sequence is 14 residues long. Per the germline V gene, CDR1 is SGHRS and CDR2 is YFSETQ. The CDR3 DNA sequence: TGCGCCAGCAGCGAAGGGAACACCCAAGAGACCCAGTACTTC. Protein product: CASSEGNTQETQYF.

The V call is TRBV7-8, the J call TRBJ2-1, with D possibly TRBD2 on 5 matching bases. Trimming removed 5 bases at V and 5 bases at J, with 10 bases between. The CDR3 runs 13 residues. Germline V gene data show CDR1 as SGHVS and CDR2 as FQNEAQ. CDR3 sequence: CASSPDYNNEQFF. CDR3 nucleotide sequence: TGTGCCAGCAGCCCTGACTACAACAATGAGCAGTTCTTC.

The gene calls are TRBV12-3 or TRBV12-4 and TRBJ1-1; no reliable D call. The V end was cut by 6 bases, the J end by 4 bases, with 15 bases between. The CDR3 length is 14 residues. CDR3 nucleotides: TGTGCCAGCAGCCGGGGTAGAGTGGCCACTGAAGCTTTCTTT. Translation gives CASSRGRVATEAFF.

This clonotype appeared once. The chain joins TRBV7-2 to TRBJ2-1, with 8 nucleotides matching TRBD2. V lost 7 bases to trimming and J lost 15 bases; unmatched junction nucleotides: 8. CDR1 and CDR2 from the germline V gene are SGHTA and FQGNSA. This CDR3 comprises 11 residues. CDR3 region: CASTIPGGPFF. Here the CDR3 DNA reads TGTGCCAGCACCATCCCGGGGGGGCCGTTCTTC. The full variable domain, with the rest looked up from reference TRBV7-2 and TRBJ2-1, is GAGVSQSPSNKVTEKGKDVELRCDPISGHTALYWYRQSLGQGLEFLIYFQGNSAPDKSGLPSDRFSAERTGGSVSTLTIQRTQQEDSAVYLCASTIPGGPFFGPGTRLTVL.

The V call is TRBV28, the J call TRBJ1-2; 7 nucleotides align to TRBD1. CDR1 and CDR2 from the germline V gene are MDHEN and SYDVKM. V was clipped by 10 bases and J by 4 bases; unmatched bases: 15. The CDR3 length is 15 residues. The CDR3 coding sequence is TGTGCCAACATAGCCCAGACAGGGAACTCCTATGGCTACACCTTC. It codes for CANIAQTGNSYGYTF.

This chain uses TRBV11-3 with TRBJ2-3; tentatively, D is TRBD2 (5 bases). V was pared by 4 bases and J by 2 bases, with 10 bases between. CDR1 is SGHNT and CDR2 is YENEEA in the germline V gene. The CDR3 is 14 amino acids. The CDR3 DNA sequence: TGTGCCAGCAGCTCCCCGGGAATCACAGATACGCAGTATTTT. Its translation: CASSSPGITDTQYF.

The chain has TRBV28 and TRBJ2-3; either TRBD1 or TRBD2 may fit D (5 bases each). V gave up 6 bases and J gave up 10 bases, with 17 bases separating them. CDR3 length equals 13 residues. CDR1 is MDHEN and CDR2 is SYDVKM in the germline V gene. The CDR3 DNA sequence: TGTGCCAGCAGCCTATTGAGGGGACGTTCGCAGTATTTT. This translates into CASSLLRGRSQYF.

The chain carries TRBV28 and TRBJ1-4, with 12 bases that match TRBD1. With 4 bases clipped from V and 4 bases from J, the junction kept 4 bases outside the gene matches. Germline loops: CDR1 MDHEN, CDR2 SYDVKM. This CDR3 is built from 16 residues. The CDR3 loop reads CASSWDRGLLNEKLFF. CDR3 sequence (DNA): TGTGCCAGCAGTTGGGACAGGGGGCTACTTAATGAAAAACTGTTTTTT.

This chain links TRBV24-1 with TRBJ2-2; D ambiguous. From germline, CDR1 is KGHDR and CDR2 SFDVKD. The CDR3 is made up of 15 amino acids. Trimming took 3 bases from V and 6 from J, leaving 13 bases between them. The CDR3 here is CATSDLLDSAGELFF. Here the CDR3 DNA reads TGTGCCACCAGTGATCTCCTAGATTCCGCCGGGGAGCTGTTTTTT.

This clonotype was recorded a few times. The chain joins TRBV6-1 to TRBJ2-4; TRBD1 aligns across 8 bases. The germline V gene has CDR1 MNHNS and CDR2 SASEGT. Germline trimming cut 5 bases from V and 7 bases from J; bases unmatched to any gene: 7. The CDR3 extends over 14 amino acids. The CDR3 loop reads CASSHGTGGNIQYF. The CDR3 DNA is TGTGCCAGCAGTCATGGGACAGGAGGTAACATTCAGTACTTC.

V is TRBV5-1 and J is TRBJ1-1; no firm D call. The CDR3 covers 15 residues. With 0 bases removed from V and 5 bases from J, the gap between germline ends came to 14 bases. Per the germline V gene, CDR1 is SGHRS and CDR2 is YFSETQ. CDR3 in DNA: TGCGCCAGCAGCTTGGAAGGAGGCAGGAAAACTGAAGCTTTCTTT. It codes for CASSLEGGRKTEAFF.